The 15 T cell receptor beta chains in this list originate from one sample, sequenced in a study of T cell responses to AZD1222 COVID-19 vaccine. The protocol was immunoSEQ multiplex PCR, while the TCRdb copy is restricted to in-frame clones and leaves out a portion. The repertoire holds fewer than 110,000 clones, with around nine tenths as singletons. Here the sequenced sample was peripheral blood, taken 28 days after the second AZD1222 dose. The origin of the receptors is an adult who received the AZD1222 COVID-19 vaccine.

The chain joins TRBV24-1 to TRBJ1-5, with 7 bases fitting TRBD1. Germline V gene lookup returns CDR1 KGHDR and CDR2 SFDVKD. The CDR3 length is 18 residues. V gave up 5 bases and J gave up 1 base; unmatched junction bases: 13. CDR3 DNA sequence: TGTGCCACCAGTGTGGACAGGCAGGGTGTTGGAAGCAATCAGCCCCAGCATTTT. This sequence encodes CATSVDRQGVGSNQPQHF.

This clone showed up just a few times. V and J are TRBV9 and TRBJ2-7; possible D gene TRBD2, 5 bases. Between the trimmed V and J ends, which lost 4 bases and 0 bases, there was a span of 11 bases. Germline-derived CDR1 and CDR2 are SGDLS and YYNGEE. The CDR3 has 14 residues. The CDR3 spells CASSPDSDSYEQYF. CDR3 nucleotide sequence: TGTGCCAGCAGCCCGGACTCCGACTCCTACGAGCAGTACTTC. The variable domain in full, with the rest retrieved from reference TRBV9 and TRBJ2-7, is DSGVTQTPKHLITATGQRVTLRCSPRSGDLSVYWYQQSLDQGLQFLIQYYNGEERAKGNILERFSAQQFPDLHSELNLSSLELGDSALYFCASSPDSDSYEQYFGPGTRLTVT.

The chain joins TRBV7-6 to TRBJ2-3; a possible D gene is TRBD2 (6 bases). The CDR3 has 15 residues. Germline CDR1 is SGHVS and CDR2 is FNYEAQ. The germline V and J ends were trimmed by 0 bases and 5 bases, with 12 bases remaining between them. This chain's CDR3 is CASSLAGGGGDTQYF. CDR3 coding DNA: TGTGCCAGCAGCTTAGCGGGAGGAGGTGGAGATACGCAGTATTTT.

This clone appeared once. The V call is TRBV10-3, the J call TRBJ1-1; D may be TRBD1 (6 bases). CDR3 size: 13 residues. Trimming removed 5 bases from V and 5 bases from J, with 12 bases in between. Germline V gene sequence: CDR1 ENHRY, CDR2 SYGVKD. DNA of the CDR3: TGTGCCATCAGTCCCACAGGGACTACTGAAGCTTTCTTT. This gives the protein CAISPTGTTEAFF.

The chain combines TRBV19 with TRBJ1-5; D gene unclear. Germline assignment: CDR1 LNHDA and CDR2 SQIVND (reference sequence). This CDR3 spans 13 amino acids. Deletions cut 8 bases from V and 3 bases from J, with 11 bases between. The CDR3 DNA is TGTGCCAGTGACGGACGGTACAATCAGCCCCAGCATTTT. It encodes CASDGRYNQPQHF.

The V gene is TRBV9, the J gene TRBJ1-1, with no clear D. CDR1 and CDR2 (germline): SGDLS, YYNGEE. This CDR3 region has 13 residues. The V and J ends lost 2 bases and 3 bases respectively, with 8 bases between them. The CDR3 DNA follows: TGTGCCAGCAGCGTGGCCCCCCACACTGAAGCTTTCTTT. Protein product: CASSVAPHTEAFF.

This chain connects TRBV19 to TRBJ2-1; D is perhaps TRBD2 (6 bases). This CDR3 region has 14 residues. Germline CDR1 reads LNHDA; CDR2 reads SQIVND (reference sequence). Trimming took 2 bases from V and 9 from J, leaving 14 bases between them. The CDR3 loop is CASSITAGMGEQFF. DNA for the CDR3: TGTGCCAGTAGTATAACGGCGGGGATGGGTGAGCAGTTCTTC.

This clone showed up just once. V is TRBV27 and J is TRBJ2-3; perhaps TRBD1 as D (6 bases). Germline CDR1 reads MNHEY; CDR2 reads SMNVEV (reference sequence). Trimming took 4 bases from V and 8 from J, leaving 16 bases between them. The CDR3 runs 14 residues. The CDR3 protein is CASSYGGRSGTQYF. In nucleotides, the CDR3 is TGTGCCAGCAGTTATGGGGGCAGGTCAGGTACGCAGTATTTT.

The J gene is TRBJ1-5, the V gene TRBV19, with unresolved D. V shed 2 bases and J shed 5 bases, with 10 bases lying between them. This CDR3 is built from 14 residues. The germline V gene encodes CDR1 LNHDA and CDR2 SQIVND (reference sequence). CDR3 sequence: CASSIRGRDQPQHF. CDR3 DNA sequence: TGTGCCAGTAGTATACGCGGGAGGGATCAGCCCCAGCATTTT. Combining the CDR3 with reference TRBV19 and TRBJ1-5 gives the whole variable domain DGGITQSPKYLFRKEGQNVTLSCEQNLNHDAMYWYRQDPGQGLRLIYYSQIVNDFQKGDIAEGYSVSREKKESFPLTVTSAQKNPTAFYLCASSIRGRDQPQHFGDGTRLSIL.

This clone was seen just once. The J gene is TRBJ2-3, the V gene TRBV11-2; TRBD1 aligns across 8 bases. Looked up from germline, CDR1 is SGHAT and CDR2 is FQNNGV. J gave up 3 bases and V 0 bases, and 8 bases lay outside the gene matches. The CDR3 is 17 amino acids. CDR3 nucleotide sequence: TGTGCCAGCAGCTTAGATAGGGGCAGGGGGCAAACAGATACGCAGTATTTT. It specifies CASSLDRGRGQTDTQYF. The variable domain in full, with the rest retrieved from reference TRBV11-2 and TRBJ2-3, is EAGVAQSPRYKIIEKRQSVAFWCNPISGHATLYWYQQILGQGPKLLIQFQNNGVVDDSQLPKDRFSAERLKGVDSTLKIQPAKLEDSAVYLCASSLDRGRGQTDTQYFGPGTRLTVL.

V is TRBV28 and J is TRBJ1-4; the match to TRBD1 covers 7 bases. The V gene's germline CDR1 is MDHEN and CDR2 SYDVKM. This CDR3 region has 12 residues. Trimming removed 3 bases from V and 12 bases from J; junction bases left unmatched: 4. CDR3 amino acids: CASSFRTGELFF. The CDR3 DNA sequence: TGTGCCAGCAGTTTCCGAACAGGGGAACTGTTTTTT.

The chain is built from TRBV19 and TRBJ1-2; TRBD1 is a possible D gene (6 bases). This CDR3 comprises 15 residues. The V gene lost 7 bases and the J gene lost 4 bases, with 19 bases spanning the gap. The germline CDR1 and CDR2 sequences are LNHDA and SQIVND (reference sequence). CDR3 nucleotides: TGTGCCAGTACCCCATACGAGGGACACCCCTATGGCTACACCTTC. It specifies CASTPYEGHPYGYTF.

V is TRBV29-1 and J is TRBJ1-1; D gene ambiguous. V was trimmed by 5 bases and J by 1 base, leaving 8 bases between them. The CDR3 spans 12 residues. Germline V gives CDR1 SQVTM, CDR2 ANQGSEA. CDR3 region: CSVSRANTEAFF. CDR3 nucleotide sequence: TGCAGCGTTTCCCGGGCGAACACTGAAGCTTTCTTT.

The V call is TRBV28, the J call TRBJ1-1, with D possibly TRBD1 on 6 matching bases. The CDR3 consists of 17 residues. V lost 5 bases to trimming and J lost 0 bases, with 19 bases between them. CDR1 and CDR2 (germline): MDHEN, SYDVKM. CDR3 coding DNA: TGTGCCAGCAGTACGTCTCCGGACAGAACTATGAACACTGAAGCTTTCTTT. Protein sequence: CASSTSPDRTMNTEAFF.

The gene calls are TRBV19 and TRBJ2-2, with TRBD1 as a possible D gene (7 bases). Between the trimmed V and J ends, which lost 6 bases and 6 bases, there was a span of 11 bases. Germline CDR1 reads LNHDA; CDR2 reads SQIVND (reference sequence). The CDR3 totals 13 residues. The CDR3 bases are TGTGCCAGTAGCATCAGGGGGGCCGGGGAGCTGTTTTTT. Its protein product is CASSIRGAGELFF.